The next 19 T cell receptor beta chains were all read from a single sample in a study of graft-versus-host responses after intestinal transplantation. Produced via immunoSEQ multiplex PCR; TCRdb's table is partial and in-frame only. The sample carries tens of thousands of clones, more than 80% recorded once. This sample comprised PBMCs, obtained more than 650 days after intestinal transplant. The receptor source for this set is a human patient who received an intestinal transplant, so some T cells may come from the graft donor.

This clone showed up just a few times. V and J are TRBV5-1 and TRBJ2-7; D is ambiguous. This CDR3 has 13 residues. V dropped 2 bases and J dropped 5 bases, with 11 bases sitting between them. Germline V gene data show CDR1 as SGHRS and CDR2 as YFSETQ. The CDR3 sequence: CASSFTLVHEQYF. CDR3 DNA: TGCGCCAGCAGCTTTACCCTAGTCCACGAGCAGTACTTC.

The J gene is TRBJ1-2, the V gene TRBV6-5; D is uncertain. Trimming stripped 2 bases from V and 1 base from J, with 8 bases between. The CDR3 is made up of 14 amino acids. Germline lookup yields CDR1 MNHEY and CDR2 SVGAGI. The CDR3 DNA reads TGTGCCAGCAGTTACGGTGGGATTAACTATGGCTACACCTTC. It translates to CASSYGGINYGYTF.

The chain joins TRBV5-1 to TRBJ1-4; 7 positions match TRBD1. The ends lost 4 bases at V and 0 bases at J; junction bases unmatched: 6. Germline V CDR1 and CDR2: SGHRS, YFSETQ. The CDR3 is 16 residues long. The DNA for the CDR3 is TGCGCCAGCAGCCCCCGACAGGGACCAACTAATGAAAAACTGTTTTTT. This gives the protein CASSPRQGPTNEKLFF.

CDR3 region: CASSLTEGETQYF. The DNA for the CDR3 is TGTGCCAGCAGCTTAACGGAGGGAGAGACCCAGTACTTC. This chain uses TRBV7-6 with TRBJ2-5; weak D call: TRBD2 (6 bases). CDR3 length equals 13 residues. Trimming took off 2 bases at V and 4 bases at J, with 8 bases between the two ends. The germline CDR1 and CDR2 sequences are SGHVS and FNYEAQ.

The chain uses TRBV21-1 and TRBJ2-5. TRBV21-1 is reported as a pseudogene. The CDR3 has 13 amino acids. CDR3 in DNA: TGTGCCAGCAGCAAGCCTAGGGAAGAGACCCAGTACTTC. Translated: CASSKPREETQYF.

The V gene is TRBV2, the J gene TRBJ2-5, with 8 nucleotides matching TRBD2. Trimming took 4 bases from V and 5 from J; bases not matched to a gene: 12. The CDR3 covers 16 residues. Germline lookup yields CDR1 SNHLY and CDR2 FYNNEI. The DNA of the CDR3 is TGTGCCAGCAGTGCGGGTGGCGGGGGGAACGGGGAGACCCAGTACTTC. It encodes CASSAGGGGNGETQYF.

The V and J genes are TRBV2 and TRBJ1-5; 11 nucleotides line up with TRBD1. This CDR3 is built from 17 residues. The V segment lost 6 bases and the J segment 1 base; nucleotides outside the gene matches: 8. Germline lookup yields CDR1 SNHLY and CDR2 FYNNEI. CDR3 region: CASRADRGHLSNQPQHF. CDR3 DNA: TGTGCCAGCAGGGCGGACAGGGGGCATTTGAGCAATCAGCCCCAGCATTTT.

The chain joins TRBV2 to TRBJ1-1, with TRBD1 identical over 9 bases. After removal of 6 bases from V and 0 bases from J, the junction contained 11 bases not matched to a gene. Germline V gene sequence: CDR1 SNHLY, CDR2 FYNNEI. This CDR3 spans 17 amino acids. DNA of the CDR3: TGTGCCAGCAGCCACCGACAGGGGGGAAGTATGAACACTGAAGCTTTCTTT. Its protein product is CASSHRQGGSMNTEAFF.

The CDR3 nucleotides read TGTGCCAGCAGTTTCGCCGACAGGAAGCTTGAGCCCCAGCATTTT. Translated: CASSFADRKLEPQHF. The chain links TRBV27 to TRBJ1-5; tentatively, D is TRBD1 (6 bases). Trimming stripped 3 bases from V and 8 bases from J, with 17 bases between. CDR3 length: 15 amino acids. Germline lookup yields CDR1 MNHEY and CDR2 SMNVEV (reference sequence).

The CDR3 sequence is CASSELRAGTDTQYF. The CDR3 nucleotides read TGTGCCAGCAGTGAATTGCGGGCCGGCACAGATACGCAGTATTTT. V usage is TRBV2 and J usage is TRBJ2-3; TRBD2 is a possible D gene (5 bases). The CDR3 covers 15 residues. V dropped 2 bases and J dropped 1 base, with 10 bases sitting between them. The germline V gene encodes CDR1 SNHLY and CDR2 FYNNEI.

This clone was recorded a few times. The V gene is TRBV4-2, the J gene TRBJ2-3; 7 nucleotides agree with TRBD1. Trimming at V came to 0 bases and at J to 4 bases, leaving 10 bases not matched to a gene. CDR3 length: 17 amino acids. The V gene's germline CDR1 is LGHNA and CDR2 YNFKEQ. The CDR3 bases are TGTGCCAGCAGCCAAGAGAGTGACAGGGCGTCCGCAGATACGCAGTATTTT. It is translated as CASSQESDRASADTQYF.

The chain is built from TRBV4-1 and TRBJ2-7; no definite D call. The germline CDR1 and CDR2 sequences are MGHRA and YSYEKL. The CDR3 runs to 19 residues. Trimming pared 0 bases from V and 1 base from J, leaving 22 bases between. CDR3 in DNA: TGCGCCAGCAGCCAAGATTTGTCTTTGGATGCCTTACTTTCCTACGAGCAGTACTTC. This gives the protein CASSQDLSLDALLSYEQYF.

The CDR3 loop is CASSSTPHNEQFF. Written as DNA, the CDR3 is TGCGCCAGCAGCTCGACTCCTCACAATGAGCAGTTCTTC. The V call is TRBV5-1, the J call TRBJ2-1; D gene unclear. Germline V gives CDR1 SGHRS, CDR2 YFSETQ. CDR3 size: 13 residues. The V gene lost 3 bases and the J gene lost 5 bases, with 9 bases spanning the gap.

V usage is TRBV11-2 and J usage is TRBJ1-2; no firm D call. The CDR3 totals 10 residues. V was shortened by 3 bases and J by 11 bases, with 7 bases between the two germline ends. The V gene's germline CDR1 is SGHAT and CDR2 FQNNGV. This chain's CDR3 is CASSLICYTF. CDR3 bases: TGTGCCAGCAGCTTGATTTGTTACACCTTC.

This clone was observed a single time. The chain links TRBV19 to TRBJ2-1, with D possibly TRBD2 on 5 matching bases. V lost 4 bases and J 5 bases, leaving 21 bases between the germline ends. The CDR3 runs to 17 residues. CDR1 LNHDA and CDR2 SQIVND come from the germline V gene (reference sequence). CDR3 nucleotide sequence: TGTGCCAGTAGTAGCCGCCGAGGGCTAGTACCCGACAATGAGCAGTTCTTC. Its protein product is CASSSRRGLVPDNEQFF.

The chain uses TRBV11-2 and TRBJ2-5, with D possibly TRBD1 on 6 matching bases. This CDR3 is 13 amino acids long. With 5 bases removed from V and 5 bases from J, the gap between germline ends came to 12 bases. CDR1 SGHAT and CDR2 FQNNGV come from the germline V gene. CDR3 protein: CASSGDNPETQYF. In DNA, the CDR3 is TGTGCCAGCAGCGGGGACAACCCCGAGACCCAGTACTTC.

The CDR3 region has the DNA TGTGCCAGCAGTGAAAGGCGGTCCTACGAGCAGTACTTC. It specifies CASSERRSYEQYF. The genes are TRBV6-1 and TRBJ2-7; D is ambiguous. In germline, CDR1 is MNHNS, CDR2 SASEGT. The CDR3 extends over 13 amino acids. V gave up 2 bases and J gave up 1 base, with 6 bases separating them.

V usage is TRBV2 and J usage is TRBJ2-4; maybe TRBD2 (5 bases). Germline CDR1 is SNHLY and CDR2 is FYNNEI. The CDR3 loop spans 10 amino acids. The germline V and J ends were trimmed by 6 bases and 12 bases, with 9 bases remaining between them. The CDR3 sequence: CASSGLAQYF. DNA of the CDR3: TGTGCCAGCAGCGGACTCGCTCAGTACTTC.

V is TRBV11-3 and J is TRBJ1-1; D is undetermined. The CDR3 has 12 amino acids. Per germline, CDR1 SGHNT and CDR2 YENEEA. The ends were cut back, 1 base at V and 8 bases at J, with 8 bases in the middle. CDR3 nucleotides: TGTGCCAGCAGCTTAGGGGAAGGAGAAGCTTTCTTT. This codes for CASSLGEGEAFF.